One and the same sample provided the 19 T cell receptor beta chains below, sequenced in a study of T cells expressing NK-cell markers. TCRdb processed the 5' RACE reads again and assigns one entry to each CDR3 protein, with no DNA. The ten most abundant clones cover around 5% of a sample with roughly 390,000 distinct CDR3 sequences. The sample was blood T cells: a sorted CD56 or NKG2C T cell subset, CD4+ or CD8+ T cells, or bulk PBMC T cells (not recorded which). Receptor source: a man between 18 and 69 years old in good health.

V usage is TRBV11-2 and J usage is TRBJ2-3; the D call from TCRdb, TRBD1, cannot be confirmed without DNA. CDR1 is SGHAT, CDR2 FQNNGV, per germline. This CDR3 is 18 amino acids long. CDR3 protein: CASSLLGRGLTSTDTQYF.

The genes are TRBV6-5 and TRBJ1-3; TCRdb reports TRBD1, a call that lacks DNA to check it against. The germline gives CDR1 MNHEY, CDR2 SVGAGI. The CDR3 loop spans 18 amino acids. The CDR3 is CASSYSIWGTGAGNTIYF.

The chain is built from TRBV29-1 and TRBJ2-5; the D gene TCRdb calls, TRBD1, cannot be checked with no DNA. CDR3 length: 14 amino acids. Germline CDR1 SQVTM, CDR2 ANQGSEA. The CDR3 here is CSVDRGTGEETQYF.

The J gene is TRBJ2-2, the V gene TRBV12-3 or TRBV12-4; TCRdb reports TRBD2, a call that lacks DNA to check it against. The CDR3 is 17 amino acids. The CDR3 sequence is CASSRTSGGLYTGELFF.

The genes are TRBV6-5 and TRBJ1-5; TCRdb indicates TRBD1, and absent DNA this call remains unverified. CDR3 length: 15 residues. Looked up from germline, CDR1 is MNHEY and CDR2 is SVGAGI. The CDR3: CASSYSTTGGQPQHF.

The gene calls are TRBV7-8 and TRBJ2-6. Germline V gene sequence: CDR1 SGHVS, CDR2 FQNEAQ. The CDR3 length is 19 residues. CDR3 amino acids: CASSLNSAALSYGANVLTF.

V and J are TRBV21-1 and TRBJ2-7; TCRdb outputs TRBD2, but without DNA this stays unchecked. TRBV21-1 is reported as a pseudogene. This CDR3 has 15 amino acids. CDR3 in amino acids: CASSKGGAGVREQYF.

The chain has TRBV3-1 and TRBJ2-1. CDR1 and CDR2 from the germline V gene are LGHDT and YNNKEL (reference sequence). The CDR3 is 13 amino acids. The CDR3: CASSQDVRYEQFF.

CDR3 residues: CASSLGSSSYNSPLHF. This rearrangement joins TRBV5-1 to TRBJ1-6. Germline V gene data show CDR1 as SGHRS and CDR2 as YFSETQ. This CDR3 region has 16 residues.

The J gene is TRBJ1-5, the V gene TRBV6-2 or TRBV6-3; TCRdb's D call of TRBD1 is untestable without DNA. Looked up from germline, CDR1 is MNHEY and CDR2 is SVGEGT. The CDR3 sequence is 15 residues long. The CDR3 spells CASRRTGSSNQPQHF.

This chain connects TRBV7-2 to TRBJ2-3; TCRdb gives TRBD1 as the D gene, but with no DNA this cannot be confirmed. This CDR3 is 17 amino acids long. Germline CDR1 is SGHTA and CDR2 is FQGNSA. The chain's CDR3 is CASSSRRGAHKKDTQYF. Combining the CDR3 with reference TRBV7-2 and TRBJ2-3 gives the whole variable domain GAGVSQSPSNKVTEKGKDVELRCDPISGHTALYWYRQSLGQGLEFLIYFQGNSAPDKSGLPSDRFSAERTGGSVSTLTIQRTQQEDSAVYLCASSSRRGAHKKDTQYFGPGTRLTVL.

The chain uses TRBV5-6 and TRBJ2-5. The CDR3 is 15 amino acids. The germline V gene has CDR1 SGHDT and CDR2 YYEEEE. CDR3 region: CASSLIGVGEETQYF.

This chain joins TRBV28 and TRBJ2-2; as DNA is missing, the TRBD1 call by TCRdb cannot be tested. The CDR3 sequence is 17 residues long. Germline V lookup: CDR1 MDHEN, CDR2 SYDVKM. The CDR3 is CASNDPRWQGNTGELFF.

The rearrangement uses TRBV20-1 and TRBJ1-6; TCRdb's D call of TRBD1 is untestable without DNA. CDR1 is DFQATT, CDR2 SNEGSKA, per germline (reference sequence). This CDR3 comprises 16 residues. The CDR3 sequence: CSASPQGASYNSPLHF.

CDR3 loop: CASSPTGTQNSPLHF. The gene calls are TRBV7-6 and TRBJ1-6; the TCRdb D gene call, TRBD1, has no DNA to confirm it. The germline gives CDR1 SGHVS, CDR2 FNYEAQ. The CDR3 is 15 amino acids.

The chain couples TRBV6-1 to TRBJ2-3; the D gene TCRdb calls, TRBD2, cannot be checked with no DNA. Germline-derived CDR1 and CDR2 are MNHNS and SASEGT. The CDR3 runs 13 residues. The CDR3 sequence: CASKKKAADTQYF.

The chain joins TRBV2 to TRBJ1-2; as DNA is missing, the TRBD1 call by TCRdb cannot be tested. Germline assignment: CDR1 SNHLY and CDR2 FYNNEI. The CDR3 spans 13 residues. The chain's CDR3 is CASSRTGADGYTF.

This chain joins TRBV18 and TRBJ1-1. The CDR3 consists of 15 residues. Germline CDR1 KGHSH, CDR2 LQKENI. The CDR3 sequence: CASSPNRLLGGEAFF.

The chain carries TRBV29-1 and TRBJ2-7; lacking DNA, the TRBD1 call made by TCRdb goes unchecked. Germline assignment: CDR1 SQVTM and CDR2 ANQGSEA. CDR3 size: 17 residues. The CDR3 here is CSVPIPRGQRAAYEQYF.